Sequencing of this T cell receptor (beta chain) was carried out in a study of T cells in Graves' hyperthyroidism and ophthalmopathy. RNA transcripts were the template for amplifying TCR beta CDR3 regions. The HTBI primer set served for first-round RT-PCR of the TCR CDR3. TCRdb analysed the multiplex PCR reads with MiXCR anew, one entry per CDR3 protein. Altogether around 300,000 distinct CDR3 sequences are present, roughly 14% being singletons, with the ten largest covering 7% to 8.5%. Orbital computed tomography, thyroid ultrasound, serum thyroxine and TRAb, and clinical symptoms together informed the diagnoses. This CDR3 has 13 residues. V lost 4 bases and J lost 2, with 9 bases in between. Germline V CDR1 and CDR2: SGHAT, FQDESV (reference sequence). This clonotype was detected ten times or more.

The sequenced material came from blood. The chain combines TRBV11-1 with TRBJ2-7, with D possibly matching TRBD1 (6 bases). The sequence was obtained from a woman aged 25 to 39 with Graves' hyperthyroidism that later progressed to Graves' ophthalmopathy. The CDR3 region is CASSSQGTYEQYF. CDR3 sequence (DNA): TGTGCCAGCAGCTCCCAGGGGACCTACGAGCAGTACTTC.